The entry below gives a single TCR beta chain sequence along with its context. Repertoires were generated with immunoSEQ multiplex PCR, while TCRdb's copy carries only in-frame clones and drops some. The sample contains 150,000 to 200,000 clones, 84% of which appear only once. CDR3 length: 13 residues. Germline V CDR1 and CDR2: MDHEN, SYDVKM. The V and J ends lost 3 bases and 0 bases respectively, with 3 bases between them. This specimen belongs to a study of blood T cell repertoires in COVID-19. The TCR comes from a woman between 65 and 79 years old with COVID-19, enrolled during active disease. The V call is TRBV28, the J call TRBJ2-4; D gene unclear. The sample taken for sequencing was peripheral blood. The CDR3 DNA is TGTGCCAGCAGTTTTCTAGCCAAAAACATTCAGTACTTC. This translates into CASSFLAKNIQYF.